The 7 T cell receptor beta chains in this list originate from one sample, sequenced in a study of cytomegalovirus exposure and HLA in healthy donors (dated by TCRdb to about 2017). Library prep was done by the immunoSEQ multiplex PCR assay. For the multiplex PCR, a mixture combining 60 forward primers for TCR Vbeta segments and 13 reverse primers for TCR Jbeta segments was used. TCRdb took over this immuneACCESS table, retaining in-frame rearrangements with V and J assigned. Such tables are incomplete; in checked studies, under half of the missing clones stem from an unresolved V gene, and the remainder is unexplained. The sample records 100,000 to 150,000 clones, roughly 80% of which are singletons. The ten largest clones capture over 1% of the sample. Sequenced material: PBMCs. The source of these receptors is a boy between 5 and 17 years old in good health and CMV-seronegative.

This chain connects TRBV2 to TRBJ2-7; 12 bases are shared with TRBD2. Germline loops: CDR1 SNHLY, CDR2 FYNNEI. The CDR3 consists of 15 residues. With V trimmed by 6 bases and J by 0 bases, 3 bases remained unmatched. DNA for the CDR3: TGTGCCAGCAGGCCGACTAGCGGGAGCTCCTACGAGCAGTACTTC. It codes for CASRPTSGSSYEQYF.

The chain has TRBV30 and TRBJ1-2; 8 nucleotides agree with TRBD1. The V gene's germline CDR1 is GTSNPN and CDR2 SVGIG (reference sequence). The V and J ends lost 3 bases and 2 bases, in that order; junction bases with no gene match: 23. The CDR3 extends over 20 amino acids. CDR3 DNA sequence: TGTGCCTGGAGCCCGACCCAAAACATTCTTGGACAGGGATTGAACTATGGCTACACCTTC. It translates to CAWSPTQNILGQGLNYGYTF.

V and J are TRBV6-1 and TRBJ2-3; 7 positions match TRBD1. CDR1 MNHNS and CDR2 SASEGT come from the germline V gene. The V and J ends lost 3 bases and 0 bases, in that order; junction bases with no gene match: 9. The CDR3 is made up of 17 amino acids. The CDR3 DNA sequence: TGTGCCAGCAGTGAGGGGGCGAGAGGGGGCAGCACAGATACGCAGTATTTT. Its translation is CASSEGARGGSTDTQYF.

The rearrangement uses TRBV5-6 and TRBJ2-5; D is unresolved. V lost 0 bases and J lost 1, with 7 bases in between. Germline-derived CDR1 and CDR2 are SGHDT and YYEEEE. CDR3 size: 14 residues. The CDR3: CASSLGPFQETQYF. The CDR3 bases are TGTGCCAGCAGCTTGGGGCCGTTCCAAGAGACCCAGTACTTC.

The V gene is TRBV27, the J gene TRBJ2-1; the match to TRBD2 covers 7 bases. Germline-derived CDR1 and CDR2 are MNHEY and SMNVEV (reference sequence). The V segment lost 8 bases and the J segment 0 bases; nucleotides outside the gene matches: 1. CDR3 size: 13 residues. Here the CDR3 reads CASGRGSYNEQFF. DNA for the CDR3: TGTGCCAGCGGGAGGGGCTCCTACAATGAGCAGTTCTTC.

The CDR3 DNA is TGTGCCAGCAGTTACAGTAGGGGGAGGGCCCTATATGGCTACACCTTC. Translation: CASSYSRGRALYGYTF. V is TRBV6-7 and J is TRBJ1-2, with D possibly matching TRBD1 (6 bases). TRBV6-7 falls under the ORF class, with uncertain function. Between the trimmed V and J ends, which lost 2 bases and 5 bases, there was a span of 18 bases. The CDR3 consists of 16 residues.

The V call is TRBV30, the J call TRBJ2-1; 8 bases are shared with TRBD2. The CDR3 covers 13 residues. Germline V gene data show CDR1 as GTSNPN and CDR2 as SVGIG (reference sequence). J gave up 9 bases and V 4 bases, and 8 bases lay outside the gene matches. This chain's CDR3 is CAWTRGLAAEQFF. The CDR3, as DNA: TGTGCCTGGACCCGAGGACTAGCAGCTGAGCAGTTCTTC.